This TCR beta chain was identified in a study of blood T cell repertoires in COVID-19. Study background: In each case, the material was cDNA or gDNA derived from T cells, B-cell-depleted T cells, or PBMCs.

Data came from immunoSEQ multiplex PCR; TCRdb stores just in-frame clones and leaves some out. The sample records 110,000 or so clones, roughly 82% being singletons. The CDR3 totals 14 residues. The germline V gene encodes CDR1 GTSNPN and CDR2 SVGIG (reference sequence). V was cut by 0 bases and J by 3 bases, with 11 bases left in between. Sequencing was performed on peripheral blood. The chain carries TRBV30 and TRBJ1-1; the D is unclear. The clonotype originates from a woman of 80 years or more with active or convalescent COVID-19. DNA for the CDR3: TGTGCCTGGAGTGTGATCCCGAGAGACACTGAAGCTTTCTTT. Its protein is CAWSVIPRDTEAFF.